Shown below are 13 T cell receptor beta chains from a single sample sequenced in a study of blood T cell repertoires in COVID-19. Some clones are missing from TCRdb's copy, which holds only in-frame ones; the method was immunoSEQ multiplex PCR. The sample yields about 130,000 clones, approximately 83% seen once. Sequenced sample: peripheral blood. These receptors were taken from a man in his sixties with acute or convalescent COVID-19.

This chain connects TRBV3-1 (or the pseudogene TRBV3-2) to TRBJ1-5; weak D call: TRBD1 (6 bases). This CDR3 has 13 residues. V lost 1 base and J lost 6, with 7 bases in between. The V gene's germline CDR1 is LGHDT and CDR2 YNNKEL (reference sequence). The CDR3 reads CASSQGGRQPQHF. DNA for the CDR3: TGTGCCAGCAGCCAAGGGGGGCGTCAGCCCCAGCATTTT.

The genes are TRBV27 and TRBJ2-3; perhaps TRBD1 as D (6 bases). Per the germline V gene, CDR1 is MNHEY and CDR2 is SMNVEV (reference sequence). Trimming shortened V by 2 bases and J by 2 bases, and 11 bases separated the two germline ends. CDR3 length: 15 amino acids. CDR3 in amino acids: CASSLRQVLTDTQYF. Here the CDR3 DNA reads TGTGCCAGCAGTTTAAGACAGGTACTCACAGATACGCAGTATTTT.

CDR3 sequence: CAWAPTGVVRGYTF. CDR3 DNA: TGTGCCTGGGCCCCGACAGGGGTAGTTAGGGGCTACACCTTC. The chain uses TRBV30 and TRBJ1-2; 8 bases agree with TRBD1. Germline V gene sequence: CDR1 GTSNPN, CDR2 SVGIG (reference sequence). The CDR3 extends over 14 amino acids. The V segment lost 5 bases and the J segment 8 bases; nucleotides outside the gene matches: 13.

The J gene is TRBJ2-1, the V gene TRBV9; 8 bases match TRBD2. V gave up 3 bases and J gave up 0 bases; unmatched junction bases: 2. The CDR3 has 15 amino acids. The germline CDR1 and CDR2 sequences are SGDLS and YYNGEE. The CDR3 protein is CASSEAGVSYNEQFF. The CDR3 DNA reads as TGTGCCAGCAGCGAAGCGGGAGTCTCCTACAATGAGCAGTTCTTC.

The chain is built from TRBV2 and TRBJ1-5, with 7 bases matching TRBD1. The germline V gene has CDR1 SNHLY and CDR2 FYNNEI. The V and J ends lost 5 bases and 0 bases, in that order; junction bases with no gene match: 10. This CDR3 has 17 residues. CDR3 residues: CASSYTGEGSSNQPQHF. The CDR3 bases are TGTGCCAGCAGTTACACAGGGGAAGGAAGTAGCAATCAGCCCCAGCATTTT.

V gene TRBV7-2 combines with J gene TRBJ2-6; a possible D gene is TRBD1 (5 bases). Germline CDR1 is SGHTA and CDR2 is FQGNSA. This CDR3 region has 19 residues. Trimming shortened V by 2 bases and J by 2 bases, and 19 bases separated the two germline ends. The CDR3 DNA sequence: TGTGCCAGCAGCTTATCTCGGACCCACAGGACCACTGGGGCCAACGTCCTGACTTTC. It codes for CASSLSRTHRTTGANVLTF. Together with reference TRBV7-2 and TRBJ2-6, the CDR3 gives the full variable domain: GAGVSQSPSNKVTEKGKDVELRCDPISGHTALYWYRQSLGQGLEFLIYFQGNSAPDKSGLPSDRFSAERTGGSVSTLTIQRTQQEDSAVYLCASSLSRTHRTTGANVLTFGAGSRLTVL.

This rearrangement joins TRBV28 to TRBJ1-4; TRBD1 is a possible D gene (6 bases). The ends were cut back, 5 bases at V and 8 bases at J, with 27 bases in the middle. CDR1 is MDHEN, CDR2 SYDVKM, per germline. The CDR3 extends over 18 amino acids. The CDR3 spells CASSPGGFGRGSVEKLFF. CDR3 sequence (DNA): TGTGCCAGCAGTCCGGGAGGGTTCGGGAGGGGGTCCGTCGAAAAACTGTTTTTT.

The rearrangement uses TRBV11-2 and TRBJ1-5; 8 bases match TRBD1. Per germline, CDR1 SGHAT and CDR2 FQNNGV. This CDR3 region has 16 residues. Trimming cost V 4 bases and J 4 bases; bases outside gene matches: 9. For the CDR3, the DNA is TGTGCCAGCAGCTCCTCGACAGGGGTCCGAAATCAGCCCCAGCATTTT. Protein product: CASSSSTGVRNQPQHF.

The V and J genes are TRBV29-1 and TRBJ2-2; 7 bases are shared with TRBD2. CDR1 SQVTM and CDR2 ANQGSEA come from the germline V gene. V trimming: 5 bases; J trimming: 4 bases; junction bases outside the gene matches: 10. This CDR3 has 15 amino acids. The DNA of the CDR3 is TGCAGCGTTACTGAATTAGCGGGCCGCACCGGGGAGCTGTTTTTT. Its translation is CSVTELAGRTGELFF.

This chain joins TRBV2 and TRBJ1-1, with D maybe TRBD1 (6 bases). The CDR3 length is 16 residues. Trimming removed 7 bases at V and 4 bases at J, with 22 bases between. Germline V gene data show CDR1 as SNHLY and CDR2 as FYNNEI. CDR3 in amino acids: CASTEVQGRGSTEAFF. The CDR3 nucleotides are TGTGCCAGCACGGAGGTTCAGGGGCGAGGTAGCACTGAAGCTTTCTTT.

This chain connects TRBV5-1 to TRBJ1-2, with a tentative D call TRBD1 (6 bases). The germline CDR1 and CDR2 sequences are SGHRS and YFSETQ. V was pared by 2 bases and J by 0 bases, with 14 bases between. This CDR3 is 16 amino acids long. CDR3 sequence: CASSFNRDTANYGYTF. The CDR3 nucleotides read TGCGCCAGCAGCTTTAACCGGGACACTGCTAACTATGGCTACACCTTC.

The J gene is TRBJ2-1, the V gene TRBV12-3 or TRBV12-4, with 12 nucleotides matching TRBD2. V lost 5 bases to trimming and J lost 15 bases; unmatched junction nucleotides: 8. CDR3 length: 13 amino acids. CDR3 region: CASSQQTSGGGFF. The CDR3 region has the DNA TGTGCCAGCAGTCAACAGACTAGCGGGGGAGGGTTCTTC.

Here the CDR3 reads CASSRGTGQVYEQYF. CDR3 sequence (DNA): TGCGCCAGCAGCCGGGGGACAGGTCAGGTCTACGAGCAGTACTTC. The chain couples TRBV4-1 to TRBJ2-7, with TRBD1 identical over 8 bases. CDR1 and CDR2 from the germline V gene are MGHRA and YSYEKL. V was clipped by 4 bases and J by 3 bases; unmatched bases: 8. The CDR3 covers 15 residues.